This is a list of T cell receptor beta chains from one sample in a study of blood T cell repertoires in COVID-19. The assay was immunoSEQ multiplex PCR, and TCRdb's table has in-frame clones only and misses some. Among some 190,000 clones listed, approximately 85% were seen once. Sequenced: peripheral blood. The source of these receptors is a woman aged 60-75 years with acute or convalescent COVID-19. Each CDR3 is given with its conserved first and last residue. The order of the fields is D gene, V gene, J gene, CDR3 protein. A D gene is named only where the DNA matches it firmly.

NA,TRBV14,TRBJ1-5,CASSLLKSGPQHF
NA,TRBV28,TRBJ2-7,CASSFLDSYEQYF
NA,TRBV21-1,TRBJ2-1,CASRFRDFCSYNEQFF
NA,TRBV29-1,TRBJ1-5,CSISINGGNQPQHF
NA,TRBV10-3,TRBJ2-1,CAISESQGITNEQFF
NA,TRBV7-9,TRBJ2-1,CASSLGGPSSYNEQFF
TRBD2,TRBV10-3,TRBJ2-3,CAISGLAGDFTQYF
TRBD2,TRBV29-1,TRBJ2-7,CSVEGLAGVGEQYF
NA,TRBV28,TRBJ1-5,CATRGSVYSNQPQHF
NA,TRBV10-3,TRBJ2-2,CAISGTGGGTGELFF
TRBD2,TRBV5-1,TRBJ2-1,CASSPLAGGYNEQFF
NA,TRBV19,TRBJ2-1,CASSPGVGNEQFF
TRBD2,TRBV11-1,TRBJ2-7,CASSPVSSGSPYEQYF
TRBD1,TRBV10-3,TRBJ1-1,CATEQGGLGEAFF
TRBD1,TRBV19,TRBJ1-4,CASSSGTGYEKLFF
TRBD2,TRBV6-5,TRBJ2-1,CASSPGTSGSEQFF
NA,TRBV6-5,TRBJ1-3,CASSSGGIGNTIYF
TRBD2,TRBV19,TRBJ2-3,CASSRGLAGATDTQYF
TRBD2,TRBV7-9,TRBJ2-2,CASSSASGTNANTGELFF
NA,TRBV3-1/TRBV3-2,TRBJ2-3,CASSPRPGTQYF
NA,TRBV11-2,TRBJ1-1,CASSLGRAEAFF
NA,TRBV12-3/TRBV12-4,TRBJ1-2,CASSFGQFSGYTF
NA,TRBV5-1,TRBJ2-3,CASSLVPSGGGADTQYF
TRBD2,TRBV2,TRBJ2-2,CASSDFWLAGYTGELFF
TRBD2,TRBV28,TRBJ2-1,CASTTISGRTRRGEQFF
TRBD1,TRBV18,TRBJ2-5,CASSPIDRAETQYF
NA,TRBV7-6,TRBJ2-1,CASISLEGLKNNEQFF
NA,TRBV12-3/TRBV12-4,TRBJ2-1,CASSSGLHNEQFF
NA,TRBV6-5,TRBJ1-6,CASSYTSRNSPLHF
TRBD1,TRBV14,TRBJ1-4,CASSQQGVTNEKLFF
NA,TRBV6-5,TRBJ1-5,CASRAHNQPQHF